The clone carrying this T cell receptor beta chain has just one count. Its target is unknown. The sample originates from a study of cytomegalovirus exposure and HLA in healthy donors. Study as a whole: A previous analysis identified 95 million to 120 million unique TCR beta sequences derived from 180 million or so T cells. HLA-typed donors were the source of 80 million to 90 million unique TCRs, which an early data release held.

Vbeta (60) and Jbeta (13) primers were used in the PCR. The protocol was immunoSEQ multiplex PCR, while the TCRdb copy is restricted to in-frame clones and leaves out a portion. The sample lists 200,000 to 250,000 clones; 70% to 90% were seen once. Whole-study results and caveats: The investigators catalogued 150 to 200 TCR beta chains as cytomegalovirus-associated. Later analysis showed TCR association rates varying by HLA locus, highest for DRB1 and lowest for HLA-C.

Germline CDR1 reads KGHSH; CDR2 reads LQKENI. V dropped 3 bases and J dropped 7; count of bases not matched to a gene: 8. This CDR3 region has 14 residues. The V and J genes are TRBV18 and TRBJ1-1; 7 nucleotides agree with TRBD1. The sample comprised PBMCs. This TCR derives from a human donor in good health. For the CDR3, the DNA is TGTGCCAGCTCACCCACTGACAGGGAGGATGAAGCTTTCTTT. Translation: CASSPTDREDEAFF.